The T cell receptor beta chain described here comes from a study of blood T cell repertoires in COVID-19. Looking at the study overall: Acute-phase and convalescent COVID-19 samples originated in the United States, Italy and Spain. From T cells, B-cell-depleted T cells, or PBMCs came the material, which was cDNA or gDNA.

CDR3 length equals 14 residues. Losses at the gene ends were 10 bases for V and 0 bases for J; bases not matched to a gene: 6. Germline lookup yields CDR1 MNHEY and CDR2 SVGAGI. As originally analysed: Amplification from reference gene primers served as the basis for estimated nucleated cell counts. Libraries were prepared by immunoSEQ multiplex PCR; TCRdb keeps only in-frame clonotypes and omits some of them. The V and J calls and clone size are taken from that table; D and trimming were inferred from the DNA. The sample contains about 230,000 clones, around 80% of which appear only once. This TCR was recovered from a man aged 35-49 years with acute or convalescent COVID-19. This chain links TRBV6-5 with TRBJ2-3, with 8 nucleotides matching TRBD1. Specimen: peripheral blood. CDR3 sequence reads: CAIGGQVSTDTQYF. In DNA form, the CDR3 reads TGTGCCATAGGGGGACAGGTTAGCACAGATACGCAGTATTTT.